Listed below are T cell receptor beta chains from one sample, sequenced in a study of blood T cell repertoires in COVID-19. TCRdb's table, derived via immunoSEQ multiplex PCR, lists solely in-frame clones and lacks some. The data show 100,000 to 150,000 clones, 55% to 75% seen once. The sample taken for sequencing was peripheral blood. These receptors were obtained from a woman in her 70s with acute or convalescent COVID-19. CDR3s include the opening cysteine and the closing phenylalanine or tryptophan. The D gene is left open where the match is weak.

d_call | v_call | cdr3_length | cdr3_aa
TRBD2 | TRBV3-1/TRBV3-2 | 16 | CASSPRGLAGGHTQYF
NA | TRBV10-1 | 14 | CASSESRRADTQYF
NA | TRBV6-2/TRBV6-3 | 14 | CASSLGLARETQYF
TRBD1 | TRBV19 | 15 | CASSILGQGNSPLHF
NA | TRBV6-5 | 15 | CASSSGRLGSYEQYF
NA | TRBV5-1 | 13 | CASSLDGVYEQYF
TRBD2 | TRBV27 | 18 | CASSLTGLAGDTYNEQFF
NA | TRBV27 | 15 | CASSQDSDSYNEQFF
NA | TRBV25-1 | 14 | CASSESEGAGELFF
TRBD1 | TRBV6-5 | 15 | CASAFVGQGGDEQFF
TRBD1 | TRBV3-1/TRBV3-2 | 16 | CASSLTRQGGHNEQFF
NA | TRBV18 | 16 | CASSPSVGGYTDTQYF
NA | TRBV19 | 13 | CASSIPPPGELFF
NA | TRBV2 | 14 | CASSDGGQNSPLHF
NA | TRBV4-1 | 16 | CASSRSPQQNTGELFF
NA | TRBV30 | 15 | CAWTPGRGGTDTQYF
TRBD1 | TRBV19 | 14 | CASKQGAHTGELFF
TRBD1 | TRBV19 | 15 | CASSKSGQRNEKLFF
NA | TRBV9 | 15 | CASSVEGSYNSPLHF
TRBD1 | TRBV6-5 | 13 | CASRDSLTYEQYF
TRBD2 | TRBV4-1 | 15 | CASSQPSGIQETQYF
NA | TRBV29-1 | 14 | CSVQFPGIGNTIYF
NA | TRBV19 | 14 | CASSISPNTGELFF
TRBD1 | TRBV12-3/TRBV12-4 | 13 | CASTPGQGIGYTF
NA | TRBV28 | 14 | CASTQTSRGQPQHF
NA | TRBV9 | 15 | CASSVVPGQGTEAFF
TRBD1 | TRBV5-1 | 12 | CASKTGEEGYTF
NA | TRBV27 | 12 | CASSPTGYEQYF
TRBD2 | TRBV27 | 15 | CASTSGSARTDTQYF
TRBD2 | TRBV7-2 | 17 | CASSSRGGGGGNYEQYF
TRBD1 | TRBV7-2 | 14 | CASSWTGANSPLHF
TRBD1 | TRBV27 | 15 | CASSRGTGTLYEQYF
TRBD2 | TRBV10-3 | 15 | CAISEGLAGGETQYF
TRBD2 | TRBV11-2 | 15 | CASSFLTSGTDTQYF